This T cell receptor (beta chain) was retrieved from a study of blood T cells in healthy people across ages. The V gene's germline CDR1 is SGHNT and CDR2 YENEEA. With 6 bases clipped from V and 0 bases from J, the junction kept 8 bases outside the gene matches. This CDR3 contains 16 residues. For the second PCR, which ran for about 7 to 11 cycles, a sample-barcoded 5' primer and a J-beta primer mix were used. TCRdb itself ran the 5' RACE reads through MiXCR, one entry per CDR3 protein. The data show about 1.7 million distinct CDR3 sequences, about 30% seen once. Overall study findings and caveats: TCR beta diversity tracked closely with naive T cell percentage.

A word on this clonotype: The antigen is undetermined.

This TCR derives from a woman aged 25 to 45 in good health. The sequenced material came from blood. The rearrangement links TRBV11-3 to TRBJ2-1; 7 bases fit TRBD1. The CDR3 DNA reads as TGTGCCAGCAGTAATGCTAGGGACAGCTCCTACAATGAGCAGTTCTTC. Its protein is CASSNARDSSYNEQFF.